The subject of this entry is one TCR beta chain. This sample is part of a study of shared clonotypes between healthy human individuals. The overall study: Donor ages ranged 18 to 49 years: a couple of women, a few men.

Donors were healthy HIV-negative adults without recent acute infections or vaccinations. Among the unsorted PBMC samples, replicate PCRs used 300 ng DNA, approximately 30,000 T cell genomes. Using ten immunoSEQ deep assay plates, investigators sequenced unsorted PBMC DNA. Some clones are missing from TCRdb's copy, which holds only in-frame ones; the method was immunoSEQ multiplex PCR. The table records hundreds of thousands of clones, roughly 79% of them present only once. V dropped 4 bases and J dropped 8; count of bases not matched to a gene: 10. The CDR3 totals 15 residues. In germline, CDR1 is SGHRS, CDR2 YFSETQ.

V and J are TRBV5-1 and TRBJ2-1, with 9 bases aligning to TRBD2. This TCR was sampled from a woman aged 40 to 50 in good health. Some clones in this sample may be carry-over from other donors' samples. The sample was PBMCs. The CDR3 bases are TGCGCCAGCAGCCTGTTAGCGGGAGTGGGACATGAGCAGTTCTTC. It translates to CASSLLAGVGHEQFF.